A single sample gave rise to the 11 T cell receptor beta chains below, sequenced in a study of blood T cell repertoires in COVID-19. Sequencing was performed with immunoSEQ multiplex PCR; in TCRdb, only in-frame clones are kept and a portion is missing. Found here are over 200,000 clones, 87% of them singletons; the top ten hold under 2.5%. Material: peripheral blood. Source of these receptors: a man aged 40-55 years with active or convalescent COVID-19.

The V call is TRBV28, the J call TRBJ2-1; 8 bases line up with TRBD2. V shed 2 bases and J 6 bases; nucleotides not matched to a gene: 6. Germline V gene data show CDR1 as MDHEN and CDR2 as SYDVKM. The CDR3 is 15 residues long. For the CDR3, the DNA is TGTGCCAGCAGTTTAGGACTAGCAATAAGCAATGAGCAGTTCTTC. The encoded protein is CASSLGLAISNEQFF.

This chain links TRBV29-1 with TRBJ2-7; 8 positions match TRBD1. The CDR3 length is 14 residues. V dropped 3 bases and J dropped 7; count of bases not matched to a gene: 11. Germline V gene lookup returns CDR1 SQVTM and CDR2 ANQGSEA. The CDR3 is CSVESWQGAGEQYF. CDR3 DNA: TGCAGCGTTGAGTCCTGGCAGGGGGCGGGAGAGCAGTACTTC.

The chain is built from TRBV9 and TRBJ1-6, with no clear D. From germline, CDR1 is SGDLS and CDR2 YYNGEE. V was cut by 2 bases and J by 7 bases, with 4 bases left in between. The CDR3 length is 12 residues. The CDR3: CASSVTNSPLHF. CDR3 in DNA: TGTGCCAGCAGCGTCACAAATTCACCCCTCCACTTT.

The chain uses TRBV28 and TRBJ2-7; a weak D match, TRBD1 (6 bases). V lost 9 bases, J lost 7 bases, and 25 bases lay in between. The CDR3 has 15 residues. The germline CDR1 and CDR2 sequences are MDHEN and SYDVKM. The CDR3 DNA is TGTGCCAGTTCTGAGGGTCTAGGGGGATCTCGGGAGCAGTACTTC. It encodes CASSEGLGGSREQYF.

Here the CDR3 DNA reads TGTGCCAGTAGTATAGGGGACACTGTTCATCAGCCCCAGCATTTT. Translation gives CASSIGDTVHQPQHF. The rearrangement joins TRBV19 to TRBJ1-5; tentative D call: TRBD1 (6 bases). Trimming shortened V by 1 base and J by 5 bases, and 12 bases separated the two germline ends. This CDR3 has 15 amino acids. Germline values: CDR1 LNHDA, CDR2 SQIVND (reference sequence).

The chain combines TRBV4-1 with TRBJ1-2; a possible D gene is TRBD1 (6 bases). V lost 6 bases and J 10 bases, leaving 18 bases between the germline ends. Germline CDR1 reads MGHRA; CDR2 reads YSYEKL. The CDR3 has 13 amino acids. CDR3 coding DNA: TGCGCCAGCAGTCCCGACAGGTTCCTCGACTACACCTTC. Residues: CASSPDRFLDYTF.

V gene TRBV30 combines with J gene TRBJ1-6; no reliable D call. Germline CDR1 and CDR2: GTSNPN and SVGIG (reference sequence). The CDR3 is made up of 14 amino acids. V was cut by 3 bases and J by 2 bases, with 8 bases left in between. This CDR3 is CAWSYSTYNSPLHF. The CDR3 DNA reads TGTGCCTGGAGCTATAGTACCTATAATTCACCCCTCCACTTT. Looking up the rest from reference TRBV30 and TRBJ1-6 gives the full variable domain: SQTIHQWPATLVQPVGSPLSLECTVEGTSNPNLYWYRQAAGRGLQLLFYSVGIGQISSEVPQNLSASRPQDRQFILSSKKLLLSDSGFYLCAWSYSTYNSPLHFGNGTRLTVT.

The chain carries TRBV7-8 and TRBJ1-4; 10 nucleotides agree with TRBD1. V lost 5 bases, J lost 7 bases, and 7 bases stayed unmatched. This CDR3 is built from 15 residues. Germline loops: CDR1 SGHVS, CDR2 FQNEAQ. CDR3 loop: CASSDLGQGGEKLFF. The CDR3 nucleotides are TGTGCCAGCAGCGACCTTGGACAGGGGGGTGAAAAACTGTTTTTT.

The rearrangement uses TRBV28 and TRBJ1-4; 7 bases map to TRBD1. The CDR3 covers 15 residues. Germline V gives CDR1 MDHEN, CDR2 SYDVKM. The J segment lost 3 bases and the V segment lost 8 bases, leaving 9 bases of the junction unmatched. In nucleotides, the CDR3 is TGTGCCAGCTGTATTAAGGGGGCAGCTAATGAAAAACTGTTTTTT. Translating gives CASCIKGAANEKLFF.

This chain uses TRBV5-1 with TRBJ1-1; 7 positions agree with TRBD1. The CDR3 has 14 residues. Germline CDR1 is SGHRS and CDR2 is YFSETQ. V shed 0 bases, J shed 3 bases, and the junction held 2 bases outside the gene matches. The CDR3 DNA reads TGCGCCAGCAGCTTGGAGGGACAGCACACTGAAGCTTTCTTT. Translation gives CASSLEGQHTEAFF.

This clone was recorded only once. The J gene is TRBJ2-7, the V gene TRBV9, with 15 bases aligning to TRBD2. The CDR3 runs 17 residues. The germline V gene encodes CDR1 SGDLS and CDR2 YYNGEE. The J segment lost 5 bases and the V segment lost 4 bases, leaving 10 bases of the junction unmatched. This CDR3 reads CASSSTSGLAGGDEQYF. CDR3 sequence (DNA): TGTGCCAGCAGCTCAACCTCGGGACTAGCGGGAGGCGACGAGCAGTACTTC.